This TCR delta chain comes out of a study of γδ T cells in repeated Plasmodium falciparum infection. Study outcomes and limitations: One small rural Malian village, predominantly a single ethnic group, supplied the cohort.

Sequencing covered both gamma and delta TCR chains per sample. TCRdb re-called the multiplex PCR reads using CATT. The data hold approximately 50,000 delta-chain clones, with 1.9% observed a single time. Turning to this clone: Its specificity is unknown. The mismatch at residue 7 between this DNA's translation and the TCRdb protein of a much larger clone likely reflects a read error; the protein shown is translated from the DNA.

The sample consisted of gamma-delta T cells from blood. This clonotype was sampled from a pool of human donors (malaria-infected and uninfected, not separated).

The CDR3 protein is CALGDSRLLYTDKLIF. Here the CDR3 DNA reads TGTGCTCTTGGGGACTCTAGGCTCCTATACACCGATAAACTCATCTTT. V and J are TRDV1 and TRDJ1; D is possibly TRDD2 (5 bases). TCRdb supplies no J gene; here it was assigned by aligning the nucleotide sequence to germline. This CDR3 spans 16 amino acids. V lost 3 bases to trimming and J lost 0 bases, with 14 bases between them. Per germline, CDR1 TSWWSYY and CDR2 QGS.